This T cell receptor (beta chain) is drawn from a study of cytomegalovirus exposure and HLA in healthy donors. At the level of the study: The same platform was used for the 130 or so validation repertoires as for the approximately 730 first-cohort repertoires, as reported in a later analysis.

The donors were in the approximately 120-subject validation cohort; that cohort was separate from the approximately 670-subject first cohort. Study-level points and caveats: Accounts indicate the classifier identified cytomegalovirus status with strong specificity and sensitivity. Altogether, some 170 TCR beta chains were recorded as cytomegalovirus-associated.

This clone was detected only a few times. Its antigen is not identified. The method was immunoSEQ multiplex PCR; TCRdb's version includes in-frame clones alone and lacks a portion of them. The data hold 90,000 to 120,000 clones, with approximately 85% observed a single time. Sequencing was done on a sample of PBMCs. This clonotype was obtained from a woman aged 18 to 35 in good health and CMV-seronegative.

The CDR3 is CASKWGGNTEAFF. The CDR3 DNA is TGTGCCAGTAAATGGGGGGGGAACACTGAAGCTTTCTTT. The chain recombines TRBV19 with TRBJ1-1, with D possibly being TRBD1 (5 bases). The CDR3 runs 13 residues. Germline V lookup: CDR1 LNHDA, CDR2 SQIVND (reference sequence). Trimming took off 7 bases at V and 1 base at J, with 10 bases between the two ends.